Each of the 18 T cell receptor beta chains below was sequenced from the same sample in a study of T cell changes during pregnancy in multiple sclerosis. TCRdb's table, derived via immunoSEQ multiplex PCR, lists solely in-frame clones and lacks some. The sample holds about 39,000 clones; around 92% are singletons and the top ten take around 0.33%. The starting material was CD4+ T cells from peripheral blood mononuclear cells, obtained after pregnancy. The receptor source for this set is a female donor with multiple sclerosis, enrolled in a pregnancy study.

This chain uses TRBV5-4 with TRBJ1-2; D call uncertain. The CDR3 contains 14 residues. V shed 5 bases and J shed 2 bases, with 13 bases lying between them. CDR1 and CDR2 (germline): SGHNT, YYREEE (reference sequence). CDR3 sequence: CASRSGQVNYGYTF. For the CDR3, the DNA is TGTGCCAGCAGGAGTGGTCAGGTCAACTATGGCTACACCTTC.

The chain recombines TRBV9 with TRBJ2-3, with D possibly TRBD1 on 5 matching bases. Germline-derived CDR1 and CDR2 are SGDLS and YYNGEE. Trimming removed 0 bases from V and 0 bases from J, with 8 bases in between. This CDR3 contains 15 residues. This CDR3 is CASSVARVSTDTQYF. CDR3 bases: TGTGCCAGCAGCGTAGCCAGGGTTAGCACAGATACGCAGTATTTT.

The V call is TRBV7-3, the J call TRBJ2-3; TRBD2 matches at 9 bases. Germline trimming cut 3 bases from V and 6 bases from J; bases unmatched to any gene: 7. The CDR3 loop spans 15 amino acids. The germline V gene has CDR1 SGHTA and CDR2 FQGTGA. The CDR3 sequence is CASSFERGAKDTQYF. The CDR3, as DNA: TGTGCCAGCAGCTTCGAGCGGGGGGCTAAGGATACGCAGTATTTT.

This chain joins TRBV19 and TRBJ1-3; D gene ambiguous. The V end was cut by 7 bases, the J end by 0 bases, with 10 bases between. The germline gives CDR1 LNHDA, CDR2 SQIVND (reference sequence). CDR3 length equals 14 residues. CDR3: CASNSGSSGNTIYF. The CDR3, as DNA: TGTGCCAGTAATTCCGGGAGCTCTGGAAACACCATATATTTT.

Written as DNA, the CDR3 is TGTGCCAGCAGCGTAGCTCAGGGGGGATACGAGCAGTACTTC. Amino acids: CASSVAQGGYEQYF. This rearrangement joins TRBV9 to TRBJ2-7; D perhaps matches TRBD1 (7 bases). Per germline, CDR1 SGDLS and CDR2 YYNGEE. The germline V and J ends were trimmed by 0 bases and 4 bases, with 11 bases remaining between them. This CDR3 has 14 residues.

The chain has TRBV6-5 and TRBJ1-2, with TRBD1 matching over 9 bases. Germline values: CDR1 MNHEY, CDR2 SVGAGI. The CDR3 loop spans 14 amino acids. The V and J ends lost 4 bases and 7 bases, in that order; junction bases with no gene match: 7. This chain's CDR3 is CASSLRTGDGGYTF. CDR3 DNA: TGTGCCAGCAGTTTAAGGACAGGGGATGGTGGCTACACCTTC.

The chain carries TRBV7-2 and TRBJ2-1, with D possibly TRBD2 on 7 matching bases. The CDR3 is made up of 15 amino acids. In germline, CDR1 is SGHTA, CDR2 FQGNSA. Deletions cut 0 bases from V and 6 bases from J, with 12 bases between. The CDR3 is CASSLAGGPFNEQFF. CDR3 DNA sequence: TGTGCCAGCAGCTTAGCGGGGGGGCCCTTCAATGAGCAGTTCTTC.

The chain carries TRBV5-1 and TRBJ1-6; tentative D call: TRBD1 (5 bases). The germline V gene encodes CDR1 SGHRS and CDR2 YFSETQ. The CDR3 totals 15 residues. V was pared by 1 base and J by 6 bases, with 11 bases between. The CDR3 loop is CASSLSGGSNSPLHF. The CDR3 DNA sequence: TGCGCCAGCAGCTTGAGCGGGGGAAGTAATTCACCCCTCCACTTT.

The J gene is TRBJ1-1, the V gene TRBV5-4; tentatively, D is TRBD1 (5 bases). The CDR3 runs 13 residues. Per germline, CDR1 SGHNT and CDR2 YYREEE (reference sequence). V shed 1 base and J shed 1 base, with 5 bases lying between them. In nucleotides, the CDR3 is TGTGCCAGCAGCTTGCAGGGGAACACTGAAGCTTTCTTT. Amino acid sequence: CASSLQGNTEAFF.

The genes are TRBV6-6 and TRBJ1-4; no reliable D call. This CDR3 region has 16 residues. The V gene's germline CDR1 is MNHNY and CDR2 SVGAGI (reference sequence). Trimming left V 0 bases short and J 7 bases short, with 15 bases between. CDR3 in amino acids: CASSYSPGLATEKLFF. CDR3 in DNA: TGTGCCAGCAGTTACTCCCCTGGCTTAGCGACTGAAAAACTGTTTTTT.

This chain joins TRBV6-1 and TRBJ2-6, with 7 bases identical to TRBD2. The length of the CDR3 is 16 residues. With V trimmed by 0 bases and J by 2 bases, 1 base remained unmatched. Germline V CDR1 and CDR2: MNHNS, SASEGT. The CDR3 coding sequence is TGTGCCAGCAGTGAAGCTGCGGGGGCTGGGGCCAACGTCCTGACTTTC. It specifies CASSEAAGAGANVLTF.

The genes are TRBV11-1 and TRBJ1-2, with D tentatively TRBD1 (5 bases). The V and J ends lost 3 bases and 4 bases respectively, with 9 bases between them. CDR1 and CDR2 from the germline V gene are SGHAT and FQDESV (reference sequence). The CDR3 sequence is 13 residues long. CDR3 nucleotides: TGTGCCAGCAGCTTTCAGGGAAGCTATGGCTACACCTTC. Translation: CASSFQGSYGYTF.

The gene calls are TRBV13 and TRBJ2-3; 9 bases agree with TRBD1. Trimming removed 6 bases from V and 3 bases from J; junction bases left unmatched: 4. This CDR3 is 14 amino acids long. Germline loops: CDR1 PRHDT, CDR2 FYEKMQ (reference sequence). In DNA form, the CDR3 reads TGTGCCAGCAGTACAGGGGGCGGGACAGATACGCAGTATTTT. It encodes CASSTGGGTDTQYF.

This chain joins TRBV6-1 and TRBJ2-3; no firm D call. The CDR3 consists of 17 residues. V lost 4 bases and J lost 4, with 21 bases in between. In germline, CDR1 is MNHNS, CDR2 SASEGT. CDR3 loop: CASSGFGYGFGPDTQYF. The CDR3 DNA reads TGTGCCAGCAGTGGGTTTGGTTACGGGTTCGGCCCAGATACGCAGTATTTT.

The rearrangement links TRBV5-1 to TRBJ1-4; 7 bases agree with TRBD1. V lost 1 base, J lost 3 bases, and 6 bases stayed unmatched. The germline CDR1 and CDR2 sequences are SGHRS and YFSETQ. CDR3 length: 16 amino acids. The CDR3 nucleotides are TGCGCCAGCAGCTTGCAGGGGGTACTCGCTAATGAAAAACTGTTTTTT. Residues: CASSLQGVLANEKLFF. The whole variable domain, filled in from reference TRBV5-1 and TRBJ1-4, reads KAGVTQTPRYLIKTRGQQVTLSCSPISGHRSVSWYQQTPGQGLQFLFEYFSETQRNKGNFPGRFSGRQFSNSRSEMNVSTLELGDSALYLCASSLQGVLANEKLFFGSGTQLSVL.

J is TRBJ2-3 and V is TRBV6-1; TRBD2 matches 9 bases. The CDR3 runs 14 residues. With 6 bases clipped from V and 1 base from J, the junction kept 2 bases outside the gene matches. In germline, CDR1 is MNHNS, CDR2 SASEGT. CDR3 DNA: TGTGCCAGCAGAAGACTAGCGGGCACAGATACGCAGTATTTT. Its translation: CASRRLAGTDTQYF.

The chain joins TRBV30 to TRBJ2-1, with 14 bases lining up with TRBD2. The CDR3 totals 19 residues. CDR1 is GTSNPN, CDR2 SVGIG, per germline (reference sequence). Germline trimming cut 2 bases from V and 0 bases from J; bases unmatched to any gene: 9. The CDR3 loop is CAWSLRTSGGIRSYNEQFF. For the CDR3, the DNA is TGTGCCTGGAGTCTGAGGACTAGCGGGGGGATCCGCTCCTACAATGAGCAGTTCTTC.

This clone was seen more than once but under ten times. V is TRBV11-3 and J is TRBJ2-1; TRBD2 matches at 8 bases. This CDR3 is built from 15 residues. With V trimmed by 5 bases and J by 2 bases, 5 bases remained unmatched. From germline, CDR1 is SGHNT and CDR2 YENEEA. CDR3 in DNA: TGTGCCAGCAGCCCCGGGACTAGAACCTACAATGAGCAGTTCTTC. It is translated as CASSPGTRTYNEQFF.